Detailed here is one T cell receptor (beta chain). The length of the CDR3 is 14 residues. Deletions cut 4 bases from V and 0 bases from J, with 6 bases between. This record belongs to a study of patients and donors after allogeneic stem cell transplantation. TCRdb reprocessed the RT-PCR reads with MiXCR, giving one entry per CDR3 protein. This sample has tens of thousands of distinct CDR3 sequences, with less than 30% found just once. The rearrangement uses TRBV12-3 or TRBV12-4 and TRBJ1-4; D not resolved. The receptor was isolated from a human donor who was either an allogeneic HSCT recipient or a stem cell or donor lymphocyte infusion donor (not recorded which). It is not recorded whose cells these are; they may come from a transplant donor. The specimen sequenced was blood, either unsorted or a sorted T cell fraction (not recorded which). This CDR3 is CASSYITTNEKLFF. CDR3 nucleotides: TGTGCCAGCAGTTACATAACAACTAATGAAAAACTGTTTTTT.